This T cell receptor beta chain originates from a study of blood T cells in healthy people across ages. Overall study: Capture via template switching afforded approximately one barcoded beta molecule per two T cells.

The germline CDR1 and CDR2 sequences are SGHNT and YYREEE (reference sequence). The CDR3 sequence is 13 residues long. V lost 1 base and J lost 6, with 10 bases in between. It was with a sample-barcoded 5' primer and a J-beta primer mix that a second PCR of about 6 to 12 cycles was run. A template-switch adaptor containing 12 random nucleotides labeled each cDNA molecule. A minimum of 2.5 million CDR3-containing paired-end reads was obtained for each sample. Each CDR3 protein gets one entry after TCRdb re-called the 5' RACE reads with MiXCR. The table lists around 800,000 distinct CDR3 sequences, around 62% of them singletons, with 28% in the top ten. Each sample provided at least 6 micrograms of extracted total RNA.

This chain links TRBV5-4 with TRBJ1-2; tentative D call: TRBD1 (5 bases). The sequenced material came from blood. The sequence was collected from a man younger than 45 in good health. The CDR3 here is CASSLQGKDGYTF. The DNA of the CDR3 is TGTGCCAGCAGCTTGCAGGGAAAGGATGGCTACACCTTC.